These 28 T cell receptor beta chains came from one sample sequenced in a study of human T cells and chemical hapten exposure. TCRdb reanalysed the RACE reads using MiXCR and keeps one entry per CDR3 protein. The sample shows 380,000 or so distinct CDR3 sequences, about 5% of them seen only once. Time point indicated: pre-sensitization, week 0. Specified treatment: therapeutic diphenylcyclopropenone sensitization with weekly scalp DPC. This sample comprised whole blood, obtained in connection with sensitization to the hapten diphenylcyclopropenone (DPC). The receptor set was obtained from a woman aged 18-29 years with alopecia areata. Some clones in this sample may be carry-over from other donors' samples.

This clonotype was detected many times. The chain uses TRBV12-5 and TRBJ1-1; D remains unclear. The CDR3 length is 13 residues. Germline V gives CDR1 LGHNT, CDR2 FRNRAP. V dropped 8 bases and J dropped 3 bases, with 13 bases sitting between them. The CDR3 sequence is CASTPSADTEAFF. The CDR3 DNA reads as TGTGCTAGTACTCCCTCGGCAGACACTGAAGCTTTCTTT.

The chain uses TRBV6-6 and TRBJ2-2; no reliable D call. Germline CDR1 reads MNHNY; CDR2 reads SVGAGI (reference sequence). The CDR3 is 11 amino acids. Deletions cut 7 bases from V and 3 bases from J, with 3 bases between. The CDR3 nucleotides are TGTGCCAGCATGCACACCGGGGAGCTGTTTTTT. This gives the protein CASMHTGELFF.

This clonotype has just one count. One end of the junction varies from germline; a read error may be responsible. The chain is built from TRBV12-3 or TRBV12-4 and TRBJ1-1, with D tentatively TRBD1 (5 bases). The CDR3 totals 17 residues. The CDR3 nucleotides are TGTACCAGCAGTTACGGGACCCTAAACCGGTGGAACACTGAAGCTTTCTTT. Its translation: CTSSYGTLNRWNTEAFF.

This clonotype was counted ten times or more. The V and J genes are TRBV12-3 or TRBV12-4 and TRBJ2-1, with D unclear. The V end was cut by 5 bases, the J end by 7 bases, with 9 bases between. This CDR3 is 12 amino acids long. In DNA form, the CDR3 reads TGTGCCAGCAGTCCCCCCACGAATGAGCAGTTCTTC. This encodes CASSPPTNEQFF.

This clonotype was detected ten times or more. The gene calls are TRBV5-1 and TRBJ2-3; no clear D. The CDR3 is made up of 12 amino acids. Trimming left V 0 bases short and J 5 bases short, with 4 bases between. The germline V gene encodes CDR1 SGHRS and CDR2 YFSETQ. CDR3 bases: TGCGCCAGCAGCTTGGTGAGAGATACGCAGTATTTT. Protein: CASSLVRDTQYF.

The chain links TRBV4-2 to TRBJ1-1; D is possibly TRBD1 (5 bases). Trimming shortened V by 3 bases and J by 6 bases, and 17 bases separated the two germline ends. Germline V gene data show CDR1 as LGHNA and CDR2 as YNFKEQ. The CDR3 has 15 amino acids. CDR3 coding DNA: TGTGCCAGCAGCCAGGGTACAGAGGCGGGGCCTGAAGCTTTCTTT. This encodes CASSQGTEAGPEAFF.

This clonotype occurred a few times. This sequence joins TRBV28 and TRBJ1-5, with a weak D call TRBD1 (6 bases). Trimming took 8 bases from V and 7 from J, leaving 21 bases between them. Germline V gene data show CDR1 as MDHEN and CDR2 as SYDVKM. The CDR3 is 15 residues long. The CDR3 reads CASVKIGGNEQPQHF. The CDR3 DNA reads as TGTGCCAGCGTCAAGATAGGGGGAAATGAACAGCCCCAGCATTTT.

This clonotype was observed a handful of times. The chain couples TRBV20-1 to TRBJ2-1; 12 nucleotides align to TRBD2. The J segment lost 0 bases and the V segment lost 3 bases, leaving 9 bases of the junction unmatched. Per germline, CDR1 DFQATT and CDR2 SNEGSKA (reference sequence). This CDR3 has 18 residues. The CDR3 DNA sequence: TGCAGTGCTAGGGTACTAGCGGGGGGCGTTAGCTCCTACAATGAGCAGTTCTTC. The encoded protein is CSARVLAGGVSSYNEQFF.

This clonotype was observed many times. The V and J genes are TRBV12-2 and TRBJ2-2; TRBD2, the table's D call, lacks a check against the DNA. TRBV12-2 is a pseudogene locus. The CDR3 extends over 22 amino acids. CDR3 in amino acids: CASRLGSTSGLAELANTGELFF. CDR3 bases: TGTGCAAGTCGCTTAGGGTCAACCTCGGGACTAGCGGAACTCGCGAACACCGGGGAGCTGTTTTTT.

This clonotype was seen a few times. The chain recombines TRBV20-1 with TRBJ2-7; TRBD1 matches at 8 bases. In germline, CDR1 is DFQATT, CDR2 SNEGSKA (reference sequence). The junction had 8 bases not matched to a gene; V was cut back by 1 base and J by 0 bases. CDR3 length equals 16 residues. CDR3 bases: TGCAGTGCTAGAGCGATCGGACAGGGCAGCTCCTACGAGCAGTACTTC. Protein sequence: CSARAIGQGSSYEQYF.

The J gene is TRBJ1-1, the V gene TRBV5-1, with TRBD1 matching 8 bases. J lost 5 bases, V lost 3 bases, and 6 bases had no gene match. This CDR3 contains 14 residues. CDR1 is SGHRS and CDR2 is YFSETQ in the germline V gene. The CDR3 protein is CASSSSRGQTEAFF. CDR3 coding DNA: TGCGCCAGCAGCTCGAGCAGGGGGCAAACTGAAGCTTTCTTT.

This clonotype has a handful of counts. This chain connects TRBV20-1 to TRBJ1-5, with D tentatively TRBD1 (6 bases). This CDR3 region has 14 residues. V was clipped by 0 bases and J by 4 bases, with 10 bases between them. The germline CDR1 and CDR2 sequences are DFQATT and SNEGSKA (reference sequence). The CDR3 DNA is TGCAGTGCTAGAGAGACAGGAATAAATCAGCCCCAGCATTTT. This sequence encodes CSARETGINQPQHF.

V usage is TRBV25-1 and J usage is TRBJ1-5, with D unclear. The CDR3 runs to 14 residues. V was clipped by 0 bases and J by 1 base, with 4 bases between them. Germline V gives CDR1 MGHDK, CDR2 SYGVNS. The chain's CDR3 is CASSEYRSNQPQHF. The CDR3 DNA is TGTGCCAGCAGTGAATATCGGAGCAATCAGCCCCAGCATTTT. The full variable domain, completed using reference TRBV25-1 and TRBJ1-5, is EADIYQTPRYLVIGTGKKITLECSQTMGHDKMYWYQQDPGMELHLIHYSYGVNSTEKGDLSSESTVSRIRTEHFPLTLESARPSHTSQYLCASSEYRSNQPQHFGDGTRLSIL.

This clonotype has at least ten counts. The V and J genes are TRBV20-1 and TRBJ2-7; D is unclear. Germline V gene sequence: CDR1 DFQATT, CDR2 SNEGSKA (reference sequence). The CDR3 is 13 residues long. Trimming took 7 bases from V and 4 from J, leaving 17 bases between them. CDR3 sequence reads: CSVLPPSHYEQYF. CDR3 nucleotides: TGCAGTGTGCTCCCCCCGAGCCATTACGAGCAGTACTTC.

This clonotype appeared a few times. V and J are TRBV5-1 and TRBJ2-2; D uncertain. V was trimmed by 4 bases and J by 6 bases, leaving 16 bases between them. CDR1 and CDR2 (germline): SGHRS, YFSETQ. This CDR3 comprises 15 residues. The CDR3 nucleotides read TGCGCCAGCAGCCCCACCAGCTTCAACGCCGGGGAGCTGTTTTTT. This sequence encodes CASSPTSFNAGELFF.

V gene TRBV3-1 combines with J gene TRBJ2-7; 7 nucleotides match TRBD2. This CDR3 is built from 15 residues. Germline assignment: CDR1 LGHDT and CDR2 YNNKEL (reference sequence). V lost 3 bases to trimming and J lost 1 base; unmatched junction nucleotides: 6. The CDR3, as DNA: TGTGCCAGCAGCCAGGCTAGCGGCCTTTCCTACGAGCAGTACTTC. Translated, it gives CASSQASGLSYEQYF.

This clonotype was seen repeatedly, ten times or more. The chain uses TRBV20-1 and TRBJ1-4; a possible D gene is TRBD1 (5 bases). This CDR3 contains 15 residues. The V gene's germline CDR1 is DFQATT and CDR2 SNEGSKA (reference sequence). The V end lost 1 base, the J end lost 5 bases, and 14 bases lay between the germline ends. CDR3 in amino acids: CSARVVGDDNEKLFF. The CDR3, as DNA: TGCAGTGCTAGAGTGGTCGGGGACGACAATGAAAAACTGTTTTTT.

This clonotype was observed a handful of times. CDR3 in DNA: TGTGCCAGCAGCCGCCCGGACAGAAACCAAGAGACCCAGTACTTC. This codes for CASSRPDRNQETQYF. The chain couples TRBV3-1 to TRBJ2-5, with a weak D call TRBD1 (6 bases). V shed 4 bases and J shed 0 bases, with 12 bases lying between them. Per germline, CDR1 LGHDT and CDR2 YNNKEL (reference sequence). The CDR3 totals 15 residues.

This clonotype was counted a few times. The gene calls are TRBV6-5 and TRBJ1-1, with D possibly TRBD1 on 6 matching bases. V gave up 0 bases and J gave up 11 bases, with 13 bases separating them. Germline CDR1 and CDR2: MNHEY and SVGAGI. The CDR3 is 13 amino acids. The CDR3 region has the DNA TGTGCCAGCAGTTACTCTGCCGGGGGCAGGGCTTTCTTT. It codes for CASSYSAGGRAFF.

In its sample, this clonotype was seen many times. The V and J genes are TRBV29-1 and TRBJ2-1; D might be TRBD1 or TRBD2, each matching 5 bases. V was cut by 4 bases and J by 7 bases, with 8 bases left in between. CDR3 size: 11 residues. Germline CDR1 SQVTM, CDR2 ANQGSEA. The CDR3 spells CSVVGDNEQFF. DNA of the CDR3: TGCAGCGTTGTGGGGGATAATGAGCAGTTCTTC.

This clonotype was found a few times. This sequence may be a read error, since a much larger clone differs from it by one base. V and J are TRBV7-2 and TRBJ1-2; D is uncertain. The CDR3 extends over 13 amino acids. Trimming took off 1 base at V and 3 bases at J, with 6 bases between the two ends. CDR1 and CDR2 (germline): SGHTA, FQGNSA. CDR3 loop: CASSLDGDYGYTF. The CDR3 bases are TGTGCCAGCAGCTTAGACGGGGACTATGGCTACACCTTC.

The V call is TRBV7-2, the J call TRBJ2-5; 8 bases match TRBD2. V lost 5 bases, J lost 2 bases, and 4 bases stayed unmatched. CDR1 and CDR2 (germline): SGHTA, FQGNSA. The CDR3 sequence is 14 residues long. The CDR3 sequence is CASSLRGVQETQYF. CDR3 nucleotides: TGTGCCAGCAGCCTGCGGGGGGTGCAAGAGACCCAGTACTTC.

This clonotype was counted at least ten times. The rearrangement links TRBV7-8 to TRBJ2-1; D gene ambiguous. Per germline, CDR1 SGHVS and CDR2 FQNEAQ. V was shortened by 5 bases and J by 2 bases, with 1 base between the two germline ends. The CDR3 extends over 11 amino acids. Here the CDR3 DNA reads TGTGCCAGCAGCCCCTACAATGAGCAGTTCTTC. Translating gives CASSPYNEQFF. The full variable domain, in which reference TRBV7-8 and TRBJ2-1 provide the parts outside the CDR3, is GAGVSQSPRYKVAKRGQDVALRCDPISGHVSLFWYQQALGQGPEFLTYFQNEAQLDKSGLPSDRFFAERPEGSVSTLKIQRTQQEDSAVYLCASSPYNEQFFGPGTRLTVL.

In regard to this clonotype: This may arise from a read error, as a much more abundant clone is one base away. V gene TRBV20-1 combines with J gene TRBJ1-3; unclear D gene. Germline CDR1 and CDR2: DFQATT and SNEGSKA (reference sequence). The CDR3 spans 15 residues. This chain's CDR3 is CSARDPKTSGNTICF. The CDR3 DNA reads as TGCAGTGCTAGAGACCCCAAGACCTCTGGAAACACCATATGTTTT.

This clonotype has only a few counts. The chain employs TRBV10-3 and TRBJ2-2; TRBD1 matches 10 bases. With 10 bases clipped from V and 2 bases from J, the junction kept 4 bases outside the gene matches. CDR3 length: 14 residues. Germline-derived CDR1 and CDR2 are ENHRY and SYGVKD. The CDR3 region has the DNA TGTGCCACATCGACAGGGGGCAACACCGGGGAGCTGTTTTTT. The encoded protein is CATSTGGNTGELFF.

This clonotype was recorded at least ten times. This chain's CDR3 is CATSALSTSEIPDTQYF. The CDR3 DNA reads as TGTGCCACCAGTGCTTTATCGACTAGCGAAATCCCAGATACGCAGTATTTT. The rearrangement links TRBV24-1 to TRBJ2-3; 8 bases fit TRBD2. The CDR3 has 17 residues. Trimming cost V 5 bases and J 4 bases; bases outside gene matches: 13. Per germline, CDR1 KGHDR and CDR2 SFDVKD.

The V gene is TRBV29-1, the J gene TRBJ2-1, with a possible D match to TRBD1 (5 bases). Deletions cut 2 bases from V and 6 bases from J, with 8 bases between. The CDR3 runs to 12 residues. CDR1 and CDR2 (germline): SQVTM, ANQGSEA. The CDR3 reads CSVELGANEQFF. The CDR3 coding sequence is TGCAGCGTTGAATTAGGGGCCAATGAGCAGTTCTTC.

This clonotype has a count of ten or more. The chain couples TRBV2 to TRBJ2-3, with 9 bases identical to TRBD1. The CDR3 spans 14 residues. Germline V gene lookup returns CDR1 SNHLY and CDR2 FYNNEI. The J segment lost 5 bases and the V segment lost 6 bases, leaving 6 bases of the junction unmatched. CDR3 residues: CASRVDRGGDTQYF. The DNA for the CDR3 is TGTGCCAGCAGGGTTGACAGGGGGGGAGATACGCAGTATTTT.